Given below is one T cell receptor beta chain in context. What it binds is not known. This sample was taken from a study of T cell responses to AZD1222 COVID-19 vaccine. Overall study: Second-dose intervals near 4 or 12 weeks were combined.

After removal of 3 bases from V and 4 bases from J, the junction contained 4 bases not matched to a gene. Germline loops: CDR1 LNHDA, CDR2 SQIVND (reference sequence). The CDR3 length is 16 residues. Profiled with immunoSEQ multiplex PCR; TCRdb holds only in-frame clones, not every one. The sample has about 92,000 clones, 91% seen once; the top ten hold more than 6.5%. Broader study findings: Only a handful of AZD1222 recipients tested seropositive at baseline. The donor cohort was predominantly white British with a female majority, and clonal diversity may have been underestimated.

The source material was peripheral blood, sampled on day 0 of AZD1222 vaccination. This sequence was found in an adult in good health. The chain employs TRBV19 and TRBJ2-3; TRBD2 aligns across 13 bases. As DNA, the CDR3 is TGTGCCAGTAGTATCGGGACTAGCGGGGAGGCAGATACGCAGTATTTT. This codes for CASSIGTSGEADTQYF.